The rows below give T cell receptor beta chains drawn from one sample of a study of PD-1 blockade in classical Hodgkin lymphoma. The table came from immunoSEQ multiplex PCR; TCRdb's copy has only in-frame clones and leaves some out. The sample has about 16,000 clones, about 82% seen once. Source: CD4+ T cells from blood, taken at baseline. These receptors were obtained from a human donor with classical Hodgkin lymphoma. CDR3s leave out the opening cysteine and the closing phenylalanine or tryptophan.

V gene: TRBV12-5
CDR3 protein: ASGLWGQGGNTEAF

V gene: TRBV6-6
CDR3 protein: ASSYQGTGAGTQY

V gene: TRBV5-4
CDR3 protein: ASSYMDRSGEKLF

V gene: TRBV7-9
CDR3 protein: ASSLVAGGTGELF

V gene: TRBV9
CDR3 protein: ASSYEGTDTQY

V gene: TRBV9
CDR3 protein: ASSDGQGILYSGANVLT

V gene: TRBV6-6
CDR3 protein: ASSRQEMNTEAF

V gene: TRBV27
CDR3 protein: ASTKYSGQDRISYEQY

V gene: TRBV18
CDR3 protein: ASSPRDKLAKNIQY

V gene: TRBV4-3
CDR3 protein: ASSQDLGGLEF

V gene: TRBV18
CDR3 protein: ASSPLGADGEQY

V gene: TRBV28
CDR3 protein: ASSRPPLGPSGANVLT

V gene: TRBV4-2
CDR3 protein: ASSSLAGGQETQY

V gene: TRBV19
CDR3 protein: ASSTTGIRTDTQY

V gene: TRBV12-5
CDR3 protein: ASGSAIGGPNEQF

V gene: TRBV11-2
CDR3 protein: ASSRDSTNYGYT

V gene: TRBV4-3
CDR3 protein: ASSRDRGQSGEKLF

V gene: TRBV5-5
CDR3 protein: ASSRGLAPDTQY

V gene: TRBV19
CDR3 protein: ASSRATYNEQF

V gene: TRBV19
CDR3 protein: ASSPRDRGYNSPLH

V gene: TRBV7-3
CDR3 protein: ASSLSSGSDTQY

V gene: TRBV28
CDR3 protein: ASSLSSASPDNEQF

V gene: TRBV4-1
CDR3 protein: ASSQDLWRGLDEQY

V gene: TRBV28
CDR3 protein: ASRPLYNEQF

V gene: TRBV6-6
CDR3 protein: ASSYSGTTSGKQF

V gene: TRBV4-1
CDR3 protein: ASSQDRAGSDTQY

V gene: TRBV28
CDR3 protein: ASSLSQLAKNIQY

V gene: TRBV9
CDR3 protein: ASSVVALNTQY

V gene: TRBV5-6
CDR3 protein: ASSVQETQY

V gene: TRBV28
CDR3 protein: ASSWLTGMGETQY